This passage covers 6 T cell receptor beta chains from one sample sequenced in a study of shared clonotypes between healthy human individuals (dated by TCRdb to 2020 to 2022). Receptor amplification or capture employed the immunoSEQ multiplex PCR assay. Imported from immuneACCESS, the table was reduced by TCRdb to in-frame sequences with V and J called. These copies leave out some clones; in studies compared against another copy, an unresolved V gene accounts for under half, and the cause of the remainder is not known. For this sample the table gives roughly 1,000,000 clones, of which approximately 78% were detected only once. Together, the top ten hold approximately 0.52% of the sample. Material for sequencing was memory CD4+ T cells from PBMCs. The cell subset or site tag for this specimen amounts to: CD45RA-negative fraction. The receptors stem from a man between 18 and 29 years old in good health. Some clones in this sample may be carry-over from other donors' samples.

The chain combines TRBV5-4 with TRBJ2-5; D is uncertain. Germline CDR1 is SGHNT and CDR2 is YYREEE (reference sequence). This CDR3 has 13 amino acids. The V gene lost 3 bases and the J gene lost 4 bases, with 10 bases spanning the gap. DNA of the CDR3: TGTGCCAGCAGCTCCGCCTCAGGAGAGACCCAGTACTTC. As protein: CASSSASGETQYF.

V is TRBV19 and J is TRBJ2-1; D call uncertain. Germline CDR1 and CDR2: LNHDA and SQIVND (reference sequence). Trimming cost V 6 bases and J 2 bases, with 11 bases left between them. The CDR3 spans 14 residues. The CDR3 nucleotides read TGTGCCAGTAGCGTAGCTCCAGCCTACAATGAGCAGTTCTTC. Amino acid sequence: CASSVAPAYNEQFF.

The chain has TRBV28 and TRBJ1-3; D may be TRBD1 (5 bases). Trimming took off 5 bases at V and 4 bases at J, with 21 bases between the two ends. The CDR3 length is 17 residues. Germline V CDR1 and CDR2: MDHEN, SYDVKM. The CDR3 sequence: CASSPLGGGLKGNTIYF. In DNA form, the CDR3 reads TGTGCCAGCAGTCCCCTCGGCGGGGGTTTGAAAGGAAACACCATATATTTT.

In the case of this clone: This sample also contains other DNA sequences that code for the same CDR3. This CDR3 reads CASSLGVTGELFF. The CDR3 DNA reads as TGTGCCAGCAGCTTGGGGGTCACCGGGGAGCTGTTTTTT. The chain combines TRBV5-4 with TRBJ2-2, with unresolved D. This CDR3 is 13 amino acids long. V lost 0 bases, J lost 4 bases, and 4 bases lay in between. Germline loops: CDR1 SGHNT, CDR2 YYREEE (reference sequence).

CDR3 in DNA: TGTGCCAGCAGCCCGGGGAGTAGCGTCTACAATGAGCAGTTCTTC. Translating gives CASSPGSSVYNEQFF. The gene calls are TRBV7-3 and TRBJ2-1; maybe TRBD2 (5 bases). V lost 5 bases and J lost 3, with 14 bases in between. This CDR3 contains 15 residues. The germline V gene has CDR1 SGHTA and CDR2 FQGTGA. The full variable domain, rest sourced from reference TRBV7-3 and TRBJ2-1, is GAGVSQTPSNKVTEKGKYVELRCDPISGHTALYWYRQSLGQGPEFLIYFQGTGAADDSGLPNDRFFAVRPEGSVSTLKIQRTERGDSAVYLCASSPGSSVYNEQFFGPGTRLTVL.

J is TRBJ2-3 and V is TRBV5-1; D may correspond to TRBD1 or TRBD2 (7 bases each). Germline-derived CDR1 and CDR2 are SGHRS and YFSETQ. The length of the CDR3 is 16 residues. V gave up 0 bases and J gave up 2 bases, with 13 bases separating them. The CDR3 DNA reads as TGCGCCAGCAGCTTGGGACAGGGAGGGGACACAGATACGCAGTATTTT. Its translation: CASSLGQGGDTDTQYF.